This TCR beta chain was sequenced during a study of T-cell memory formation after mild COVID-19. This clonotype was detected a few times. Looked up from germline, CDR1 is LGHNA and CDR2 is YNFKEQ. The CDR3 spans 13 residues. Trimming cost V 4 bases and J 1 base, with 7 bases left between them. TCRdb passed the 5' RACE reads through MiXCR, listing each CDR3 protein once. The sample has nearly 110,000 distinct CDR3 sequences, 13% to 15% seen once. Sequenced sample: PBMCs or a T cell subset sorted from them (not recorded which). This sequence was found in a man between 18 and 35 years old who had mild COVID-19 (a few samples of this study predate the infection). Cell type and time point are not known. The V gene is TRBV4-2, the J gene TRBJ1-2; D is unresolved. The CDR3 nucleotides are TGTGCCAGCAGCCCTGGGGTTAACTATGGCTACACCTTC. It encodes CASSPGVNYGYTF.